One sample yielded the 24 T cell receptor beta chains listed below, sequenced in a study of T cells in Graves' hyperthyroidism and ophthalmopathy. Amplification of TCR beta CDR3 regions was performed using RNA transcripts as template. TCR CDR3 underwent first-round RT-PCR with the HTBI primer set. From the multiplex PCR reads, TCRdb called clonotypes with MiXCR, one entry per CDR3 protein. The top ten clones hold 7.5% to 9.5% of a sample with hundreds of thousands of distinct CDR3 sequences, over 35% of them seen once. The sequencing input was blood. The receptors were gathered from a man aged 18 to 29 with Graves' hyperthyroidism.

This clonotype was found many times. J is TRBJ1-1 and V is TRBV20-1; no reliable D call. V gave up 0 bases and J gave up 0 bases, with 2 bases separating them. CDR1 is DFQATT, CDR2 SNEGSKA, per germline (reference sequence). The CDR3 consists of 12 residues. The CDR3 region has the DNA TGCAGTGCTAGAGACCTGAACACTGAAGCTTTCTTT. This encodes CSARDLNTEAFF.

This chain's CDR3 is CASFPGVPTNTGELFF. The CDR3 DNA follows: TGTGCCAGCTTCCCCGGGGTGCCAACGAACACCGGGGAGCTGTTTTTT. The chain carries TRBV25-1 and TRBJ2-2; possibly TRBD2 for D (5 bases). The CDR3 runs 16 residues. Germline lookup yields CDR1 MGHDK and CDR2 SYGVNS. With 8 bases removed from V and 0 bases from J, the gap between germline ends came to 16 bases.

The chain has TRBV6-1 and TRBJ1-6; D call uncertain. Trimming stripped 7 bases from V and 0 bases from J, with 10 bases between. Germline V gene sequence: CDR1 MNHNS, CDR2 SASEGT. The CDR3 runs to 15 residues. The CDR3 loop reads CASIHESSYNSPLHF. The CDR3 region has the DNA TGTGCCAGCATCCATGAGAGCTCCTATAATTCACCCCTCCACTTT.

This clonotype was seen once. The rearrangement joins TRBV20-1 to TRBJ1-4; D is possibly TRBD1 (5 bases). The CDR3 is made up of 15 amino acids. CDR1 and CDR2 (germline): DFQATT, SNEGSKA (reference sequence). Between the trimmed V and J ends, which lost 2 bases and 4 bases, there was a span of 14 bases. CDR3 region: CSARSWGVINEKLFF. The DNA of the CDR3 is TGCAGTGCTAGAAGTTGGGGGGTGATTAATGAAAAACTGTTTTTT.

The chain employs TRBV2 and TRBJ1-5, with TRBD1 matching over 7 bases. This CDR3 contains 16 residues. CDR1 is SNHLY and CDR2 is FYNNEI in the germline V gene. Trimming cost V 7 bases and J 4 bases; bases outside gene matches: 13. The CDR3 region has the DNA TGTGCCAGCACCCCGCCGAGACAGGGACCTAATCAGCCCCAGCATTTT. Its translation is CASTPPRQGPNQPQHF.

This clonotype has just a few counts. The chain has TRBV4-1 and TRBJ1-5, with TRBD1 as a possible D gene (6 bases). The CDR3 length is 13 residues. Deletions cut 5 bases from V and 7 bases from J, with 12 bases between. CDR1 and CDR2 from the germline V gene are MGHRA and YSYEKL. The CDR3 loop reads CASSYRVGQPQHF. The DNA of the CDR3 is TGCGCCAGCAGCTACAGGGTGGGGCAGCCCCAGCATTTT.

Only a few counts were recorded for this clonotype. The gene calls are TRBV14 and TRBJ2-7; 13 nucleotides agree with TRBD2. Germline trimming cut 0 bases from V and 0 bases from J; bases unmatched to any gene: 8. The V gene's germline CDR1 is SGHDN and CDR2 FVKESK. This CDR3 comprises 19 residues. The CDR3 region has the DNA TGTGCCAGCAGCCAAGATCCGGGACTAGCGGGGTTCGCCTCCTACGAGCAGTACTTC. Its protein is CASSQDPGLAGFASYEQYF.

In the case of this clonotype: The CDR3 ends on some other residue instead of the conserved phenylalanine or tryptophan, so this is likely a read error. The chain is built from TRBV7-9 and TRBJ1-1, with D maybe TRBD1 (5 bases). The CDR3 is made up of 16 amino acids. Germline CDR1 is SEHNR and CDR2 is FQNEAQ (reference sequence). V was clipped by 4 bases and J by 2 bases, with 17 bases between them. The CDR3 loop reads CASSSLTPGTNTEAFV. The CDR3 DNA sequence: TGTGCCAGCAGCTCGTTAACTCCCGGGACTAACACTGAAGCTTTCGTT.

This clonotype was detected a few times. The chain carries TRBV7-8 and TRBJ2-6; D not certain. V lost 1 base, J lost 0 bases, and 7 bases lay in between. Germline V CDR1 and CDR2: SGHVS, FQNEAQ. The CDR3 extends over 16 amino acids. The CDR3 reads CASSLDHPSGANVLTF. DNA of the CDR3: TGTGCCAGCAGCTTAGACCACCCCTCTGGGGCCAACGTCCTGACTTTC.

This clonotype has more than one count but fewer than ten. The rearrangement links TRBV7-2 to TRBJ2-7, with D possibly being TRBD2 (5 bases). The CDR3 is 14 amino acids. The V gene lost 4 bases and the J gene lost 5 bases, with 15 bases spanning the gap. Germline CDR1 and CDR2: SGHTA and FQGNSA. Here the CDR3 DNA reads TGTGCCAGCAGCTCGATGGACTCGCCCCACGAGCAGTACTTC. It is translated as CASSSMDSPHEQYF.

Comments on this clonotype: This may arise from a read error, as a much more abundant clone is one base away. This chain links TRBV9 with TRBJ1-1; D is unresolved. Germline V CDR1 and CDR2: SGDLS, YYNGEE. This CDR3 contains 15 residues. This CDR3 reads CDSSVEGSVNTEAFF. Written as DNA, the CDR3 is TGTGACAGCAGCGTAGAAGGATCCGTGAACACTGAAGCTTTCTTT.

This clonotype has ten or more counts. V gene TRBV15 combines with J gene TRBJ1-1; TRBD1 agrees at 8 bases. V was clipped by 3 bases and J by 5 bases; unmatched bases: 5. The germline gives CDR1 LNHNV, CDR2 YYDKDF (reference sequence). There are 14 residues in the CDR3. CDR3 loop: CATSSDRGITEAFF. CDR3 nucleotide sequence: TGTGCCACCAGCAGCGACAGGGGAATAACTGAAGCTTTCTTT.

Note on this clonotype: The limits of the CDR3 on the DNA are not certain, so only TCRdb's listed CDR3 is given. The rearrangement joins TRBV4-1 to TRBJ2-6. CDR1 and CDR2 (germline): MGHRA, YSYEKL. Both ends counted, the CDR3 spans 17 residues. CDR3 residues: CASSQEYWGSGANVLAF.

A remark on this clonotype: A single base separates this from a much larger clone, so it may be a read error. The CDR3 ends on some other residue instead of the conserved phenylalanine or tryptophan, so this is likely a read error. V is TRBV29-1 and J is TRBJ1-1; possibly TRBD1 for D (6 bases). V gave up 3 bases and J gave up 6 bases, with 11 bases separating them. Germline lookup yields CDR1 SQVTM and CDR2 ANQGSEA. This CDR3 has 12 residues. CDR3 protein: CSVEGTNPEAFL. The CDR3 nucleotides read TGCAGCGTTGAGGGGACAAATCCTGAAGCTTTCCTT.

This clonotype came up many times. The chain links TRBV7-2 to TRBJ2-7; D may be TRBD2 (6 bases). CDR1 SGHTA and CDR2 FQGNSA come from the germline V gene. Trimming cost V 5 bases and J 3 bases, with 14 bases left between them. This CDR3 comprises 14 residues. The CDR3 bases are TGTGCCAGCAGCCGACTAGGGGACGACTACGAGCAGTACTTC. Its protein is CASSRLGDDYEQYF.

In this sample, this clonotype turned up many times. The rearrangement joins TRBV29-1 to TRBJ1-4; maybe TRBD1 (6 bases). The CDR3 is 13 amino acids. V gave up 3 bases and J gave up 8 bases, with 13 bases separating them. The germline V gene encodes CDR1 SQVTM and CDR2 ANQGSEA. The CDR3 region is CSVERGLGEKLFF. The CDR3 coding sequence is TGCAGCGTTGAGAGGGGGTTAGGCGAAAAACTGTTTTTT.

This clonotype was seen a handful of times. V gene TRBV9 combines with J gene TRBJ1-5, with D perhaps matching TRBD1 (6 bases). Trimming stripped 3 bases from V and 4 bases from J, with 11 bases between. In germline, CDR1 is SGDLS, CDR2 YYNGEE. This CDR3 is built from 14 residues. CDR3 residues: CASSGEGVNQPQHF. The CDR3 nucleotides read TGTGCCAGCAGCGGAGAGGGGGTGAATCAGCCCCAGCATTTT.

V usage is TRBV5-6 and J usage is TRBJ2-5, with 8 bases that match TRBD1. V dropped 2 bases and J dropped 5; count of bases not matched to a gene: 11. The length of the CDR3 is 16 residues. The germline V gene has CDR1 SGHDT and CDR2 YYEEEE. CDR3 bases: TGTGCCAGCAGCTTTTACAGACAGGGGATGGGGGAGACCCAGTACTTC. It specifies CASSFYRQGMGETQYF.

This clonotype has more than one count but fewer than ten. The CDR3 sequence is CASSRTPASQETQYF. The DNA of the CDR3 is TGTGCCAGCAGCAGGACTCCCGCTTCACAAGAGACCCAGTACTTC. The chain carries TRBV7-9 and TRBJ2-5, with a tentative D call TRBD2 (5 bases). Germline CDR1 is SEHNR and CDR2 is FQNEAQ (reference sequence). This CDR3 is 15 amino acids long. Deletions cut 5 bases from V and 2 bases from J, with 15 bases between.

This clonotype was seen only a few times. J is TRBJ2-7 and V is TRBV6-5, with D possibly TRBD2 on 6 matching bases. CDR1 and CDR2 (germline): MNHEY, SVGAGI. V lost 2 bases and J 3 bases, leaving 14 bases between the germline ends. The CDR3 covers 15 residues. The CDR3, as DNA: TGTGCCAGCAGTTACGTGGCGGGCGGGATCTACGAGCAGTACTTC. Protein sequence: CASSYVAGGIYEQYF.

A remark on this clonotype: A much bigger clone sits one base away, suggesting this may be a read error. CDR3 coding DNA: TGTGCCGGCAGCCAAGGCGCAGGGGGGTATTCACCCCTCCACTTT. Residues: CAGSQGAGGYSPLHF. The V and J genes are TRBV5-4 and TRBJ1-6; TRBD1 matches at 7 bases. The CDR3 sequence is 15 residues long. CDR1 is SGHNT, CDR2 YYREEE, per germline (reference sequence).

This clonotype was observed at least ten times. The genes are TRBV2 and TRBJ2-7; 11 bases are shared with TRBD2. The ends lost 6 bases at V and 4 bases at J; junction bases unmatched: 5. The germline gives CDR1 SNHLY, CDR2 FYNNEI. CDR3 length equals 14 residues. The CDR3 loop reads CASRPGLAVYEQYF. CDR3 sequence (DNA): TGTGCCAGCAGGCCGGGACTAGCGGTATACGAGCAGTACTTC. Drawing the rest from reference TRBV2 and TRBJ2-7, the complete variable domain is EPEVTQTPSHQVTQMGQEVILRCVPISNHLYFYWYRQILGQKVEFLVSFYNNEISEKSEIFDDQFSVERPDGSNFTLKIRSTKLEDSAMYFCASRPGLAVYEQYFGPGTRLTVT.

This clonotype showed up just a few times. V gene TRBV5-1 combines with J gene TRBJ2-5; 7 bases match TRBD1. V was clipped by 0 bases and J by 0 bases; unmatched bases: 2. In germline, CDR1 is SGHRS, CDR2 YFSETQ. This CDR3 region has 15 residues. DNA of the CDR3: TGCGCCAGCAGCTTGGGGGGGACAGACCAAGAGACCCAGTACTTC. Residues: CASSLGGTDQETQYF.

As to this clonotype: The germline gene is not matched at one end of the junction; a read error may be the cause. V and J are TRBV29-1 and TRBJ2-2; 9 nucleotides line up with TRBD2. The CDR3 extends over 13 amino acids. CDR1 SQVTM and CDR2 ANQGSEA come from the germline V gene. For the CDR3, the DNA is TGCAGCGTTCGCGGGACTAGCACCGGGGGGCTGTTTTTT. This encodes CSVRGTSTGGLFF.